The 21 T cell receptor beta chains presented below share a single source sample, sequenced in a study of Ad26.COV2.S vaccination and SARS-CoV-2 variants. The treatment was: roughly 18 received Ad26.COV2.S at low or high dose, single or two shots; several received placebo; per-sample allocation not given. Collection of the samples took place on day 63 after the first injection of vaccine or placebo. Sequenced by immunoSEQ multiplex PCR; TCRdb stores in-frame clones only, minus some. The data contain just over 350,000 clones, around 83% of them seen just once; the ten biggest clones take up 3.3%. Sequencing was performed on peripheral blood, taken in a trial of Ad26.COV2.S vaccine versus placebo. These TCRs come from a person aged 18-65 years who received the Ad26.COV2.S COVID-19 vaccine or a placebo.

Remarks on this clone: Other DNA sequences within the sample encode an identical CDR3. The chain's CDR3 is CASSLNAGNTEAFF. The CDR3 DNA sequence: TGTGCCAGCAGCTTAAATGCGGGGAACACTGAAGCTTTCTTT. The V gene is TRBV7-2, the J gene TRBJ1-1; D not resolved. Germline V CDR1 and CDR2: SGHTA, FQGNSA. CDR3 length: 14 residues. V lost 2 bases, J lost 1 base, and 8 bases lay in between.

The gene calls are TRBV6-5 and TRBJ2-3, with no clear D. The CDR3 sequence is 14 residues long. Germline V gives CDR1 MNHEY, CDR2 SVGAGI. The V and J ends lost 1 base and 2 bases respectively, with 7 bases between them. CDR3 sequence (DNA): TGTGCCAGCAGTTACTATGGGGACACAGATACGCAGTATTTT. Translation gives CASSYYGDTDTQYF.

V is TRBV12-5 and J is TRBJ2-5; TRBD1 matches at 9 bases. V shed 4 bases and J 3 bases; nucleotides not matched to a gene: 18. CDR1 is LGHNT, CDR2 FRNRAP, per germline. The CDR3 is 19 residues long. The CDR3, as DNA: TGTGCTAGTGGTTCGCCCGTGTGGGGACAGGGTCAGGAAAAAGAGACCCAGTACTTC. This sequence encodes CASGSPVWGQGQEKETQYF.

The chain recombines TRBV29-1 with TRBJ2-2; D unresolved. The germline gives CDR1 SQVTM, CDR2 ANQGSEA. Trimming took off 6 bases at V and 0 bases at J, with 8 bases between the two ends. CDR3 length equals 13 residues. The CDR3 DNA reads TGCAGCGTCCTTCCGCCGAACACCGGGGAGCTGTTTTTT. Amino acid sequence: CSVLPPNTGELFF.

Many counts were recorded for this clone. The chain combines TRBV11-2 with TRBJ1-1, with a weak D call TRBD1 (5 bases). Germline lookup yields CDR1 SGHAT and CDR2 FQNNGV. Trimming removed 4 bases at V and 3 bases at J, with 15 bases between. This CDR3 is built from 15 residues. CDR3 coding DNA: TGTGCCAGCAGCTCCCAAGATAGGGGTGACACTGAAGCTTTCTTT. It yields the protein CASSSQDRGDTEAFF.

The J gene is TRBJ2-3, the V gene TRBV10-1, with D perhaps TRBD1 or TRBD2 (6 bases each). CDR1 and CDR2 from the germline V gene are WNHNN and SYGVQD (reference sequence). Trimming cost V 3 bases and J 0 bases, with 10 bases left between them. This CDR3 contains 15 residues. The CDR3 sequence is CASSDPGASTDTQYF. The CDR3 DNA sequence: TGCGCCAGCAGTGACCCGGGGGCAAGCACAGATACGCAGTATTTT.

The V and J genes are TRBV11-2 and TRBJ2-2; 11 positions match TRBD1. The V gene's germline CDR1 is SGHAT and CDR2 FQNNGV. This CDR3 has 16 residues. The V segment lost 0 bases and the J segment 7 bases; nucleotides outside the gene matches: 4. The CDR3 spells CASSLDRTGGFGELFF. DNA for the CDR3: TGTGCCAGCAGCTTAGACCGGACAGGGGGCTTCGGGGAGCTGTTTTTT. The full variable domain, completed using reference TRBV11-2 and TRBJ2-2, is EAGVAQSPRYKIIEKRQSVAFWCNPISGHATLYWYQQILGQGPKLLIQFQNNGVVDDSQLPKDRFSAERLKGVDSTLKIQPAKLEDSAVYLCASSLDRTGGFGELFFGEGSRLTVL.

This clone was seen once. The genes are TRBV7-9 and TRBJ1-5; D unclear. This CDR3 has 17 residues. V lost 5 bases to trimming and J lost 5 bases, with 22 bases between them. Germline V CDR1 and CDR2: SEHNR, FQNEAQ (reference sequence). CDR3 residues: CASSLVLAGGTYQPQHF. CDR3 DNA: TGTGCCAGCAGCCTAGTTTTGGCGGGAGGAACCTATCAGCCCCAGCATTTT.

This clone was seen only a few times. The rearrangement uses TRBV27 and TRBJ1-6, with D perhaps matching TRBD1 (6 bases). The CDR3 is 15 amino acids. The germline V gene has CDR1 MNHEY and CDR2 SMNVEV (reference sequence). Trimming pared 0 bases from V and 8 bases from J, leaving 11 bases between. The CDR3 nucleotides are TGTGCCAGCAGTTTATCGCCAGGGGCTTATTCACCCCTCCACTTT. Protein sequence: CASSLSPGAYSPLHF.

The chain links TRBV5-4 to TRBJ2-1; TRBD1 matches at 7 bases. Losses at the gene ends were 3 bases for V and 3 bases for J; bases not matched to a gene: 3. The CDR3 is 14 residues long. Germline V lookup: CDR1 SGHNT, CDR2 YYREEE (reference sequence). CDR3 bases: TGTGCCAGCAGCTCAAACAGGGGCTACAATGAGCAGTTCTTC. Its protein product is CASSSNRGYNEQFF.

The rearrangement links TRBV3-1 (or the pseudogene TRBV3-2) to TRBJ2-7; D possibly corresponds to TRBD1 (5 bases). The CDR3 totals 15 residues. V gave up 4 bases and J gave up 3 bases, with 16 bases separating them. Germline V gives CDR1 LGHDT, CDR2 YNNKEL (reference sequence). The CDR3 DNA reads as TGTGCCAGCAGCCCCCAAATGGGGCAGGGCTACGAGCAGTACTTC. Translated: CASSPQMGQGYEQYF.

CDR3 amino acids: CASSLVGQNTEAFF. The CDR3 DNA reads TGTGCCAGCAGCTTAGTCGGCCAGAACACTGAAGCTTTCTTT. The chain uses TRBV7-2 and TRBJ1-1; D is unclear. The V end lost 1 base, the J end lost 1 base, and 7 bases lay between the germline ends. The V gene's germline CDR1 is SGHTA and CDR2 FQGNSA. The CDR3 sequence is 14 residues long. The whole variable domain, filled in from reference TRBV7-2 and TRBJ1-1, reads GAGVSQSPSNKVTEKGKDVELRCDPISGHTALYWYRQSLGQGLEFLIYFQGNSAPDKSGLPSDRFSAERTGGSVSTLTIQRTQQEDSAVYLCASSLVGQNTEAFFGQGTRLTVV.

The V call is TRBV11-3, the J call TRBJ1-1; the D is unclear. The V end lost 1 base, the J end lost 4 bases, and 7 bases lay between the germline ends. This CDR3 region has 13 residues. CDR1 is SGHNT, CDR2 YENEEA, per germline. CDR3 sequence: CASSLGDSTEAFF. The CDR3 region has the DNA TGTGCCAGCAGCTTAGGAGATTCCACTGAAGCTTTCTTT.

This chain links TRBV7-9 with TRBJ2-3; TRBD1 matches 7 bases. Trimming took 4 bases from V and 0 from J; bases not matched to a gene: 7. From germline, CDR1 is SEHNR and CDR2 FQNEAQ (reference sequence). The CDR3 extends over 16 amino acids. The CDR3, as DNA: TGTGCCAGCAGCTCATTCGGACAGGAGAGCACAGATACGCAGTATTTT. Residues: CASSSFGQESTDTQYF.

A few counts support this clone. The chain links TRBV18 to TRBJ2-4; maybe TRBD2 (6 bases). The V gene lost 0 bases and the J gene lost 6 bases, with 9 bases spanning the gap. The germline CDR1 and CDR2 sequences are KGHSH and LQKENI. The CDR3 is 14 residues long. The CDR3 sequence: CASSPPSGVNIQYF. CDR3 nucleotides: TGTGCCAGCTCACCACCGTCGGGGGTAAACATTCAGTACTTC.

V usage is TRBV6-2 or TRBV6-3 and J usage is TRBJ1-5; D is uncertain. This CDR3 contains 18 residues. V was pared by 6 bases and J by 0 bases, with 21 bases between. CDR1 and CDR2 from the germline V gene are MNHEY and SVGEGT. The CDR3 nucleotides are TGTGCCAGCAGCCGACGCGCGGCACAAGGGTATAGCAATCAGCCCCAGCATTTT. It codes for CASSRRAAQGYSNQPQHF.

The table lists this clone with a count of one. The chain recombines TRBV3-1 (or the pseudogene TRBV3-2) with TRBJ2-2; 8 bases match TRBD1. This CDR3 comprises 16 residues. The germline V gene has CDR1 LGHDT and CDR2 YNNKEL (reference sequence). Trimming cost V 3 bases and J 1 base; bases outside gene matches: 4. Written as DNA, the CDR3 is TGTGCCAGCAGCCACGGACAGGGATGGAACACCGGGGAGCTGTTTTTT. It translates to CASSHGQGWNTGELFF.

This clone was counted ten times or more. The V and J genes are TRBV19 and TRBJ2-4; 14 bases fit TRBD2. The germline CDR1 and CDR2 sequences are LNHDA and SQIVND (reference sequence). V gave up 9 bases and J gave up 5 bases; unmatched junction bases: 6. This CDR3 has 15 amino acids. The CDR3 region has the DNA TGTGCCAGCAAGAGACTAGCGGGAGGGCAAAACATTCAGTACTTC. It translates to CASKRLAGGQNIQYF.

This clone was seen only once. The chain carries TRBV13 and TRBJ2-7, with unresolved D. The V end lost 5 bases, the J end lost 3 bases, and 11 bases lay between the germline ends. The CDR3 is 13 residues long. From germline, CDR1 is PRHDT and CDR2 FYEKMQ (reference sequence). CDR3 loop: CASSPALGYEQYF. In DNA, the CDR3 is TGTGCCAGCAGCCCCGCGCTGGGCTACGAGCAGTACTTC.

The chain is built from TRBV30 and TRBJ2-1; a possible D gene is TRBD1 (6 bases). Germline V gives CDR1 GTSNPN, CDR2 SVGIG (reference sequence). The CDR3 is 14 residues long. V was pared by 1 base and J by 4 bases, with 11 bases between. The CDR3 coding sequence is TGTGCCTGGAGTGGGGGGCAGCGATACAATGAGCAGTTCTTC. It codes for CAWSGGQRYNEQFF. The variable domain in full, with the rest retrieved from reference TRBV30 and TRBJ2-1, is SQTIHQWPATLVQPVGSPLSLECTVEGTSNPNLYWYRQAAGRGLQLLFYSVGIGQISSEVPQNLSASRPQDRQFILSSKKLLLSDSGFYLCAWSGGQRYNEQFFGPGTRLTVL.

The V call is TRBV5-1, the J call TRBJ2-6; D is undetermined. V was shortened by 4 bases and J by 0 bases, with 5 bases between the two germline ends. Germline assignment: CDR1 SGHRS and CDR2 YFSETQ. The CDR3 loop spans 14 amino acids. Written as DNA, the CDR3 is TGCGCCAGCAGCGACGGCTCTGGGGCCAACGTCCTGACTTTC. Its protein is CASSDGSGANVLTF.